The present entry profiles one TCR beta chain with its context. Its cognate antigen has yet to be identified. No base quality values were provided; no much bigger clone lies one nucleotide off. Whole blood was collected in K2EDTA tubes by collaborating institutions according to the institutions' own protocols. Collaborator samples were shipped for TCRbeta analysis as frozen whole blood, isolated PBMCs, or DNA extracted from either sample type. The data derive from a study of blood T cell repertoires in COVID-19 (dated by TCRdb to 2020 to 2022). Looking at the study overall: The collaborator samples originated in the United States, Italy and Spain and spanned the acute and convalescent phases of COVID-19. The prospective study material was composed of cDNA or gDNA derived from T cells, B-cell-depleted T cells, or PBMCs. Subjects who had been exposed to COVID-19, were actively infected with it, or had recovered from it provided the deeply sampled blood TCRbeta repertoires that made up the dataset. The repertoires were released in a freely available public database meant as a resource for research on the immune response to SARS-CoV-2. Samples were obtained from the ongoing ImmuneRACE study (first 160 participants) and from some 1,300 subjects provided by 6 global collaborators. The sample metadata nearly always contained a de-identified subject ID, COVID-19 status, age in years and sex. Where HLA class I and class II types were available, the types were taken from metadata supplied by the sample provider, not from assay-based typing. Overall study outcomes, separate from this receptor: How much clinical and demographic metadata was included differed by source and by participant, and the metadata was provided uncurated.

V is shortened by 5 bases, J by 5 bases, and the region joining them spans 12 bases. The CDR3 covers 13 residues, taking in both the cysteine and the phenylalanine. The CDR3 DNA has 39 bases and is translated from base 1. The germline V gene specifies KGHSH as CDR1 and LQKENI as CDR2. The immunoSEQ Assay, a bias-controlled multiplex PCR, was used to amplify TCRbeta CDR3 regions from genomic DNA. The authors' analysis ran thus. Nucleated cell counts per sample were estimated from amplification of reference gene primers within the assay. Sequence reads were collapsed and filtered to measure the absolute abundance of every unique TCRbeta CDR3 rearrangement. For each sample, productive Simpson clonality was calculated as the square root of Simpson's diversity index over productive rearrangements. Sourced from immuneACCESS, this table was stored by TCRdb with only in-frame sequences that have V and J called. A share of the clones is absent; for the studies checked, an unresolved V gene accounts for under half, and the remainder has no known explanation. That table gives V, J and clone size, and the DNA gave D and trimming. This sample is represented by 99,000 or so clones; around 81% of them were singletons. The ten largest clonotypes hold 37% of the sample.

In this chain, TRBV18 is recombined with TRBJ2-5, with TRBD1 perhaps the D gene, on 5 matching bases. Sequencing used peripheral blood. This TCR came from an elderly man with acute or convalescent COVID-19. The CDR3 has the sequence CASSSGLEETQYF. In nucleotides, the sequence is TGTGCCAGCTCATCAGGGTTGGAGGAGACCCAGTACTTC.